Sequencing of this T cell receptor beta chain was carried out in a study of control samples from healthy donors and cancer patients. The V gene lost 4 bases and the J gene lost 0 bases, with 13 bases spanning the gap. Germline V gene lookup returns CDR1 SGHRS and CDR2 YFSETQ. The CDR3 spans 15 residues. The data were produced by immunoSEQ multiplex PCR, yet TCRdb's version contains in-frame clones alone and is incomplete. The table lists 120,000 to 150,000 clones, 75% to 95% of them singletons. This TCR came from a man aged 25-45 years in good health. The sequenced sample consisted of blood. This chain links TRBV5-1 with TRBJ1-1; D gene ambiguous. Here the CDR3 DNA reads TGCGCCAGCAGCGTTTTAGGCGGAGTGAACACTGAAGCTTTCTTT. Translated: CASSVLGGVNTEAFF.